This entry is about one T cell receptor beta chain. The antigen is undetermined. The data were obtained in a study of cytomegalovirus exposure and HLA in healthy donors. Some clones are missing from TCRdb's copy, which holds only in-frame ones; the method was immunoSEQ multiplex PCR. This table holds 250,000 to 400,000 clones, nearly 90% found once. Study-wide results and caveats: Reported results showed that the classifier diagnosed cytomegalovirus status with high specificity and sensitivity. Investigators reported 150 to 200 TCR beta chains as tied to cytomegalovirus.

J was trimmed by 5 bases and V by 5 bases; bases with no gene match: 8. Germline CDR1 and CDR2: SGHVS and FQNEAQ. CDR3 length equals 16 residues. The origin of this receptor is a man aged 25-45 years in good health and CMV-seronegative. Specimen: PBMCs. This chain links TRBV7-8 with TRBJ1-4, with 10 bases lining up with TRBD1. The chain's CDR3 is CASSHPQGQGNEKLFF. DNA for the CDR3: TGTGCCAGCAGCCACCCCCAGGGACAGGGGAATGAAAAACTGTTTTTT.